The 29 T cell receptor beta chains given below trace back to one sample, sequenced in a study of blood T cell repertoires in COVID-19. Here immunoSEQ multiplex PCR was the method, and the copy in TCRdb shows in-frame clones only, minus some. The repertoire consists of 100,000 or so clones, with roughly 80% occurring once and the leading ten covering roughly 14%. Sequences were obtained from peripheral blood. The receptors were gathered from a woman of 80 years or more with acute or convalescent COVID-19.

This clone turned up a few times. The chain combines TRBV27 with TRBJ1-6; unclear D gene. V was cut by 3 bases and J by 10 bases, with 7 bases left in between. CDR3 length equals 12 residues. Germline V lookup: CDR1 MNHEY, CDR2 SMNVEV (reference sequence). CDR3 bases: TGTGCCAGCAGTTTCCCGGGATCACCCCTCCACTTT. It is translated as CASSFPGSPLHF.

J is TRBJ2-2 and V is TRBV4-3; 10 bases line up with TRBD2. Germline V gene data show CDR1 as LGHNA and CDR2 as YSLEER. The CDR3 spans 19 residues. The junction had 13 bases not matched to a gene; V was cut back by 0 bases and J by 6 bases. The CDR3 region is CASSQEWASGSLRAGELFF. The CDR3 DNA reads TGCGCCAGCAGCCAAGAGTGGGCTAGCGGGAGTTTAAGAGCCGGGGAGCTGTTTTTT.

The chain links TRBV18 to TRBJ2-2; D unclear. The germline CDR1 and CDR2 sequences are KGHSH and LQKENI. CDR3 length: 14 amino acids. With 5 bases removed from V and 5 bases from J, the gap between germline ends came to 12 bases. In DNA, the CDR3 is TGTGCCAGCTCATCACGCCAGGAAACCGGGGAGCTGTTTTTT. It is translated as CASSSRQETGELFF.

DNA for the CDR3: TGTGCCAGCAGTCCCTTGCAGTCGGGAGGGGGGAGATCCGGGGAGCTGTTTTTT. Amino acids: CASSPLQSGGGRSGELFF. The chain employs TRBV28 and TRBJ2-2, with 8 bases identical to TRBD2. Trimming cost V 5 bases and J 6 bases; bases outside gene matches: 17. This CDR3 contains 18 residues. Germline CDR1 reads MDHEN; CDR2 reads SYDVKM.

This clone turned up a few times. The chain has TRBV6-5 and TRBJ2-3; 8 nucleotides match TRBD1. Germline V gene data show CDR1 as MNHEY and CDR2 as SVGAGI. V lost 9 bases, J lost 4 bases, and 6 bases stayed unmatched. The CDR3 totals 13 residues. The CDR3 sequence is CASFVRGPDTQYF. DNA for the CDR3: TGTGCCAGTTTTGTCAGGGGGCCAGATACGCAGTATTTT.

The chain has TRBV19 and TRBJ1-5; D is possibly TRBD1 (5 bases). The germline CDR1 and CDR2 sequences are LNHDA and SQIVND (reference sequence). The CDR3 extends over 15 amino acids. V lost 6 bases and J 4 bases, leaving 16 bases between the germline ends. CDR3 nucleotide sequence: TGTGCCAGTAGCCTATGGACAACAAGTAATCAGCCCCAGCATTTT. This translates into CASSLWTTSNQPQHF.

The V and J genes are TRBV29-1 and TRBJ2-7; tentative D call: TRBD1 (6 bases). Trimming stripped 7 bases from V and 3 bases from J, with 13 bases between. Germline CDR1 and CDR2: SQVTM and ANQGSEA. This CDR3 has 12 residues. CDR3 coding DNA: TGCAGCGCCAGGACAGACTACTACGAGCAGTACTTC. Encoded protein: CSARTDYYEQYF.

The rearrangement joins TRBV28 to TRBJ2-5; 8 nucleotides match TRBD2. CDR1 MDHEN and CDR2 SYDVKM come from the germline V gene. V was pared by 5 bases and J by 4 bases, with 9 bases of the junction left unmatched. This CDR3 spans 15 amino acids. DNA for the CDR3: TGTGCCAGCAGTCCGGGTAGCGGGATACGAGAGACCCAGTACTTC. Translating gives CASSPGSGIRETQYF.

This clone showed up just a few times. The same CDR3 also results from other DNA sequences found in this sample. The V and J genes are TRBV5-1 and TRBJ1-1; 8 bases match TRBD1. The trim removed 4 bases at V and 1 base at J, leaving 3 bases unmatched. The germline gives CDR1 SGHRS, CDR2 YFSETQ. This CDR3 has 14 residues. The CDR3 sequence is CASSPGTGNTEAFF. The CDR3 nucleotides are TGCGCCAGCAGCCCGGGGACAGGGAACACTGAAGCTTTCTTT.

The V call is TRBV14, the J call TRBJ2-1, with 7 bases aligning to TRBD2. The CDR3 runs to 14 residues. With V trimmed by 3 bases and J by 5 bases, 4 bases remained unmatched. CDR1 and CDR2 (germline): SGHDN, FVKESK. The chain's CDR3 is CASSQGGWHNEQFF. CDR3 coding DNA: TGTGCCAGCAGCCAGGGGGGGTGGCACAATGAGCAGTTCTTC. The variable domain in full, completed from reference TRBV14 and TRBJ2-1, reads EAGVTQFPSHSVIEKGQTVTLRCDPISGHDNLYWYRRVMGKEIKFLLHFVKESKQDESGMPNNRFLAERTGGTYSTLKVQPAELEDSGVYFCASSQGGWHNEQFFGPGTRLTVL.

The rearrangement uses TRBV5-1 and TRBJ2-1; 11 bases fit TRBD2. CDR1 is SGHRS and CDR2 is YFSETQ in the germline V gene. The CDR3 loop spans 16 amino acids. J was trimmed by 3 bases and V by 4 bases; bases with no gene match: 6. The CDR3 region has the DNA TGCGCCAGCAGCCCGACTAGCGGGACAGACTACAATGAGCAGTTCTTC. This sequence encodes CASSPTSGTDYNEQFF. The full variable domain, its missing parts supplied by reference TRBV5-1 and TRBJ2-1, is KAGVTQTPRYLIKTRGQQVTLSCSPISGHRSVSWYQQTPGQGLQFLFEYFSETQRNKGNFPGRFSGRQFSNSRSEMNVSTLELGDSALYLCASSPTSGTDYNEQFFGPGTRLTVL.

The chain uses TRBV21-1 and TRBJ2-5; TRBD2, the table's D call, was not compared with the DNA. TRBV21-1 is classified as a pseudogene. This CDR3 is 14 amino acids long. CDR3 sequence reads: CASSKGGGYLTQYF. CDR3 in DNA: TGTGCCAGCAGCAAAGGGGGGGGATACTTGACCCAGTACTTC.

The V call is TRBV6-1, the J call TRBJ1-4; 10 positions match TRBD1. The CDR3 is 14 amino acids. V gave up 3 bases and J gave up 7 bases; unmatched junction bases: 2. Germline CDR1 and CDR2: MNHNS and SASEGT. CDR3 DNA: TGTGCCAGCAGTGAGGGGACAGGGGCTGAAAAACTGTTTTTT. This sequence encodes CASSEGTGAEKLFF.

The gene calls are TRBV3-1 (or the pseudogene TRBV3-2) and TRBJ2-5, with 7 nucleotides matching TRBD1. Germline V gene lookup returns CDR1 LGHDT and CDR2 YNNKEL (reference sequence). This CDR3 has 16 residues. V lost 1 base, J lost 2 bases, and 7 bases stayed unmatched. CDR3 loop: CASSQASRGFQETQYF. The CDR3 DNA reads as TGTGCCAGCAGCCAAGCAAGCAGGGGGTTTCAAGAGACCCAGTACTTC.

This sequence joins TRBV27 and TRBJ2-2; 11 bases are shared with TRBD1. Trimming at V came to 6 bases and at J to 4 bases, leaving 13 bases not matched to a gene. The CDR3 consists of 18 residues. From germline, CDR1 is MNHEY and CDR2 SMNVEV (reference sequence). The CDR3 region is CASSDLAGQGVVTGELFF. The CDR3 nucleotides read TGTGCCAGCAGCGACTTAGCGGGACAGGGGGTCGTCACCGGGGAGCTGTTTTTT.

The V call is TRBV29-1, the J call TRBJ1-4; a weak D match, TRBD1 (6 bases). Germline loops: CDR1 SQVTM, CDR2 ANQGSEA. Trimming left V 4 bases short and J 7 bases short, with 10 bases between. The CDR3 totals 12 residues. The CDR3 nucleotides are TGCAGCGTTGTGGGGGCCGGTGAAAAACTGTTTTTT. It is translated as CSVVGAGEKLFF.

The chain joins TRBV29-1 to TRBJ1-2; D not certain. The CDR3 covers 14 residues. The germline CDR1 and CDR2 sequences are SQVTM and ANQGSEA. Trimming took 0 bases from V and 4 from J, leaving 12 bases between them. The CDR3 sequence is CSVEEEEGLYGYTF. CDR3 sequence (DNA): TGCAGCGTTGAAGAGGAGGAGGGTCTCTATGGCTACACCTTC.

Concerning this clone itself: Other DNA sequences of this sample code for an identical CDR3. The rearrangement uses TRBV24-1 and TRBJ2-1, with 10 bases lining up with TRBD2. CDR3 length: 16 residues. Germline CDR1 reads KGHDR; CDR2 reads SFDVKD. V trimming: 3 bases; J trimming: 4 bases; junction bases outside the gene matches: 5. The CDR3 DNA follows: TGTGCCACCAGTGATCCGACTAGCGGGCGTTACAATGAGCAGTTCTTC. This codes for CATSDPTSGRYNEQFF.

Comments on this clone: At the DNA level, this CDR3 is encoded by other sequences in the same sample as well. This chain joins TRBV7-2 and TRBJ2-2; D possibly corresponds to TRBD2 (6 bases). The germline V gene encodes CDR1 SGHTA and CDR2 FQGNSA. V gave up 1 base and J gave up 5 bases, with 14 bases separating them. There are 16 residues in the CDR3. The CDR3, as DNA: TGTGCCAGCAGCTTAGTTCGGGGGAAGGGAACCGGGGAGCTGTTTTTT. Translation: CASSLVRGKGTGELFF.

The rearrangement links TRBV19 to TRBJ2-2; D possibly corresponds to TRBD2 (5 bases). The length of the CDR3 is 15 residues. The V end lost 3 bases, the J end lost 0 bases, and 8 bases lay between the germline ends. Germline V gene lookup returns CDR1 LNHDA and CDR2 SQIVND (reference sequence). The CDR3 nucleotides are TGTGCCAGTAGTATTATGGGAGCGAACACCGGGGAGCTGTTTTTT. The encoded protein is CASSIMGANTGELFF.

The chain uses TRBV19 and TRBJ2-4; a weak D match, TRBD1 (6 bases). Trimming took 5 bases from V and 8 from J, leaving 28 bases between them. CDR1 is LNHDA and CDR2 is SQIVND in the germline V gene (reference sequence). This CDR3 spans 18 amino acids. The CDR3 DNA reads TGTGCCAGTAGTCCCTTACAGGGAAGTACTAATTTTGCGGACATTCAGTACTTC. Translating it yields CASSPLQGSTNFADIQYF.

The chain couples TRBV28 to TRBJ2-5; D is ambiguous. This CDR3 is built from 16 residues. CDR1 and CDR2 (germline): MDHEN, SYDVKM. V shed 5 bases and J shed 2 bases, with 18 bases lying between them. This CDR3 reads CASSPPFNSAQETQYF. CDR3 nucleotide sequence: TGTGCCAGCAGTCCCCCCTTCAACAGTGCTCAAGAGACCCAGTACTTC.

The V gene is TRBV2, the J gene TRBJ1-5, with 9 bases that match TRBD1. Trimming at V came to 6 bases and at J to 4 bases, leaving 4 bases not matched to a gene. CDR1 and CDR2 (germline): SNHLY, FYNNEI. CDR3 length: 14 amino acids. The CDR3 region is CASSPGTGNQPQHF. CDR3 DNA: TGTGCCAGCAGCCCCGGGACAGGGAATCAGCCCCAGCATTTT.

This rearrangement joins TRBV6-1 to TRBJ2-7, with TRBD1 matching 7 bases. The V gene's germline CDR1 is MNHNS and CDR2 SASEGT. The CDR3 has 14 residues. The CDR3 spells CASNERTGSYEQYV. CDR3 bases: TGTGCCAGCAATGAAAGGACAGGCTCCTACGAGCAGTACGTC.

V is TRBV11-2 and J is TRBJ2-1; D possibly corresponds to TRBD2 (6 bases). CDR1 is SGHAT and CDR2 is FQNNGV in the germline V gene. V lost 5 bases to trimming and J lost 3 bases, with 14 bases between them. This CDR3 is 15 amino acids long. The CDR3 spells CASSLISGLYNEQFF. The DNA for the CDR3 is TGTGCCAGCAGCCTCATTAGCGGACTCTACAATGAGCAGTTCTTC.

The chain is built from TRBV6-5 and TRBJ2-2; 8 nucleotides match TRBD1. The CDR3 runs 16 residues. The germline V gene has CDR1 MNHEY and CDR2 SVGAGI. Trimming took 2 bases from V and 2 from J; bases not matched to a gene: 4. The DNA for the CDR3 is TGTGCCAGCAGTTACGGGCAGGGGGCCAACACCGGGGAGCTGTTTTTT. It specifies CASSYGQGANTGELFF.

The chain uses TRBV3-1 (or the pseudogene TRBV3-2) and TRBJ2-5, with a possible D match to TRBD2 (6 bases). Germline lookup yields CDR1 LGHDT and CDR2 YNNKEL (reference sequence). V was pared by 1 base and J by 3 bases, with 12 bases between. The CDR3 is 15 amino acids. The DNA of the CDR3 is TGTGCCAGCAGCCAAGTTGGTAGCGGAGAAGAGACCCAGTACTTC. Translating it yields CASSQVGSGEETQYF.

This clone was detected only once. V and J are TRBV5-6 and TRBJ1-6; weak D call: TRBD1 (5 bases). The germline V gene has CDR1 SGHDT and CDR2 YYEEEE. V shed 7 bases and J shed 6 bases, with 14 bases lying between them. This CDR3 is 14 amino acids long. The CDR3 region has the DNA TGTGCCAGCCGCCTGGGGCAAGTTAATTCACCCCTCCACTTT. This encodes CASRLGQVNSPLHF.

The chain carries TRBV19 and TRBJ2-7, with D hard to call. Germline V gene sequence: CDR1 LNHDA, CDR2 SQIVND (reference sequence). CDR3 length equals 13 residues. Between the trimmed V and J ends, which lost 4 bases and 4 bases, there was a span of 11 bases. In DNA, the CDR3 is TGTGCCAGTAGTAACAGATTTACTTACGAGCAGTACTTC. Its translation: CASSNRFTYEQYF. The full variable domain, rest sourced from reference TRBV19 and TRBJ2-7, is DGGITQSPKYLFRKEGQNVTLSCEQNLNHDAMYWYRQDPGQGLRLIYYSQIVNDFQKGDIAEGYSVSREKKESFPLTVTSAQKNPTAFYLCASSNRFTYEQYFGPGTRLTVT.